This T cell receptor beta chain originates from a study of T cell repertoires in cytomegalovirus infection (dated by TCRdb to the late 2010s). At the level of the whole study: Because public TCR beta signatures pointed to carriage of CMV infection together with the matching HLA type, the HLA type of each donor mattered for the analysis.

TCRdb lists the instrument as Illumina HiSeq 1500. Starting from the raw public reads, TCRdb applied fastp trimming at Q25, assembled clones with MiXCR and retained in-frame beta chains. Merged by CDR3 protein, the rows form single entries marked with the most common genes and DNA. The sample table records 170,000 or so distinct CDR3 sequences; roughly an eighth of these occur just once. The biggest ten clones account for over 20% of the sample. A word on this clonotype: The target of this receptor is not known. Within one base of it there is no much larger clone, and no base qualities were kept.

On the study overall, not on this receptor specifically: The ex vivo response was dominated by HLA-C-restricted CMV-specific TCR beta clonotypes, and the single most frequent clonotype in two of eight donors was supplied by these HLA-C-restricted clonotypes. Cumulative frequency of public TCR beta family members discriminated carriers of CMV infection plus the relevant HLA type in this cohort and an independent approximately 360-donor cohort.

Source material: PBMCs. This TCR was recovered from a human donor in good health (CMV status not recorded). Some clones in this sample may be carry-over from other donors' samples.

The nucleotide sequence reads as follows: TGTGCCAGCAGTGAAGGGCAGGGCATCCCATATGGCTACACCTTC. Its coded protein is CASSEGQGIPYGYTF. Recombination linked TRBV25-1 to TRBJ1-2; a tentative D call is TRBD1 (5 bases match). Trimming costs V 2 bases and J 5 bases, and their ends lie 15 bases apart. The CDR3 contains 15 residues, cysteine and phenylalanine counted. Only the CDR3 DNA stays, 45 bases, in frame from base 1. In the germline V gene, CDR1 corresponds to MGHDK and CDR2 to SYGVNS.